This passage covers 8 T cell receptor beta chains from one sample sequenced in a study of blood T cell repertoires in COVID-19. Method: immunoSEQ multiplex PCR; TCRdb's copy keeps in-frame clones and lacks some. The table records over 300,000 clones, 65% to 90% of them present only once. The specimen was peripheral blood. These receptors were obtained from a human donor in a cohort sampled during active COVID-19.

The CDR3 loop reads CASSYRGQGNTIYF. In DNA form, the CDR3 reads TGTGCCAGCAGTTACAGGGGGCAAGGAAACACCATATATTTT. This sequence joins TRBV5-4 and TRBJ1-3; 9 nucleotides match TRBD1. The V gene end was trimmed by 5 bases and the J gene end by 4 bases; junction bases not matched to a gene: 4. Looked up from germline, CDR1 is SGHNT and CDR2 is YYREEE (reference sequence). This CDR3 region has 14 residues.

This chain links TRBV5-1 with TRBJ2-2, with D possibly TRBD2 on 6 matching bases. Germline CDR1 SGHRS, CDR2 YFSETQ. The CDR3 is made up of 15 amino acids. V was shortened by 9 bases and J by 4 bases, with 19 bases between the two germline ends. The CDR3 DNA follows: TGCGCCACCAGGGTGGACTTCGGGGGCACCGGGGAGCTGTTTTTT. Its translation is CATRVDFGGTGELFF.

In DNA, the CDR3 is TGTGCCAGCAGCTTAATGTCCGAGGGCAACACCATATATTTT. Its protein is CASSLMSEGNTIYF. V is TRBV11-2 and J is TRBJ1-3; no reliable D call. The CDR3 loop spans 14 amino acids. Germline CDR1 reads SGHAT; CDR2 reads FQNNGV. Trimming removed 2 bases from V and 7 bases from J, with 12 bases in between. The complete variable domain, with remaining parts taken from reference TRBV11-2 and TRBJ1-3, reads EAGVAQSPRYKIIEKRQSVAFWCNPISGHATLYWYQQILGQGPKLLIQFQNNGVVDDSQLPKDRFSAERLKGVDSTLKIQPAKLEDSAVYLCASSLMSEGNTIYFGEGSWLTVV.

The rearrangement links TRBV19 to TRBJ1-1; TRBD1 is a possible D gene (6 bases). This CDR3 spans 15 amino acids. Trimming pared 3 bases from V and 0 bases from J, leaving 11 bases between. The germline V gene encodes CDR1 LNHDA and CDR2 SQIVND (reference sequence). The CDR3 DNA reads TGTGCCAGTAGTATTGGACAGAGACTGAACACTGAAGCTTTCTTT. Its protein product is CASSIGQRLNTEAFF.

The J gene is TRBJ1-2, the V gene TRBV7-9, with 8 positions matching TRBD1. Looked up from germline, CDR1 is SEHNR and CDR2 is FQNEAQ (reference sequence). Trimming cost V 5 bases and J 5 bases; bases outside gene matches: 13. The CDR3 is 16 residues long. The DNA of the CDR3 is TGTGCCAGCAGCCCGACAGGGGCTACTGCCTCTTATGGCTACACCTTC. Its protein product is CASSPTGATASYGYTF.

As concerns this clone: The junction shows a germline mismatch at one end, possibly a read error. The V gene is TRBV7-9, the J gene TRBJ1-3; 9 positions agree with TRBD1. Germline V gives CDR1 SEHNR, CDR2 FQNEAQ (reference sequence). The CDR3 length is 16 residues. The CDR3 sequence: CASSVAWDRAGNTIYF. The CDR3, as DNA: TGTGCCAGCAGCGTAGCCTGGGACAGGGCTGGAAACACCATATATTTT.

The V call is TRBV6-1, the J call TRBJ2-5, with D uncertain. CDR3 length: 13 amino acids. Trimming took 0 bases from V and 3 from J, leaving 5 bases between them. Germline CDR1 is MNHNS and CDR2 is SASEGT. The DNA for the CDR3 is TGTGCCAGCAGTGAAGCAATCGAAGAGACCCAGTACTTC. Residues: CASSEAIEETQYF.

The chain combines TRBV9 with TRBJ1-1; no definite D call. Trimming took 0 bases from V and 6 from J, leaving 9 bases between them. This CDR3 spans 13 amino acids. From germline, CDR1 is SGDLS and CDR2 YYNGEE. DNA of the CDR3: TGTGCCAGCAGCGTAGGAACGAGGCCTGAAGCTTTCTTT. Its protein product is CASSVGTRPEAFF.